This T cell receptor (beta chain) was obtained from a study of shared clonotypes between healthy human individuals. Remarks on this clone: Other nucleotide sequences from this sample produce the same CDR3.

Germline V gene sequence: CDR1 SGHNT, CDR2 YENEEA. The V end was cut by 1 base, the J end by 0 bases, with 7 bases between. This CDR3 region has 15 residues. Repertoires were generated with immunoSEQ multiplex PCR, while TCRdb's copy carries only in-frame clones and drops some. The sample yields fewer than 550,000 clones, nearly 80% seen once. The TCR was taken from a woman aged 40-49 years in good health. Some clones in this sample may be carry-over from other donors' samples. Sequencing was carried out using PBMCs. The chain links TRBV11-3 to TRBJ2-1; weak D call: TRBD2 (5 bases). CDR3 amino acids: CASSLAGSSYNEQFF. The CDR3, as DNA: TGTGCCAGCAGCTTAGCGGGAAGCTCCTACAATGAGCAGTTCTTC. Full variable domain (outside the CDR3, taken from reference TRBV11-3 and TRBJ2-1): EAGVVQSPRYKIIEKKQPVAFWCNPISGHNTLYWYLQNLGQGPELLIRYENEEAVDDSQLPKDRFSAERLKGVDSTLKIQPAELGDSAVYLCASSLAGSSYNEQFFGPGTRLTVL.